A single sample is the source of the 8 T cell receptor beta chains below, sequenced in a study of tumor-infiltrating lymphocytes in primary liver carcinoma. Extraction of RNA together with DNA used about 17-31 mg of unsorted bulk tissue. A primer matching the constant region was used to make TCR beta cDNA from around 550 ng of total RNA. Slightly modified ARM-PCR, run as three nested multiplex PCR rounds, produced the TCR beta libraries. Forward primers for TRBV1-TRBV30 and a C-beta reverse primer served the first two PCR rounds, at about 10 cycles each. TCRdb fed the multiplex PCR reads into MiXCR, producing one record per CDR3 protein. The repertoire consists of approximately 64,000 distinct CDR3 sequences, with over 60% occurring once and the leading ten covering roughly 40%. Sequenced material: liver tumor tissue from sampling region 4. The subset was: tumor region T4, right-lateral pole. The source of these receptors is a middle-aged man with primary liver carcinoma and hepatitis B virus infection.

A note on this clonotype: One junction end does not reproduce the germline sequence, and a read error may be involved. The gene calls are TRBV4-2 and TRBJ2-3; tentatively, D is TRBD2 (5 bases). Germline CDR1 and CDR2: LGHNA and YNFKEQ. The CDR3 is 15 residues long. The DNA of the CDR3 is TGTGCCAGCAGCCTAAGAGGGCAGAACACAGATACCCAGTATTTT. Residues: CASSLRGQNTDTQYF.

This clonotype appeared many times. This clone may be a read error of a much larger clone one base away. The chain is built from TRBV11-1 and TRBJ2-7; weak D call: TRBD2 (6 bases). Germline loops: CDR1 SGHAT, CDR2 FQDESV (reference sequence). The V and J ends lost 8 bases and 1 base respectively, with 12 bases between them. This CDR3 comprises 13 residues. CDR3 coding DNA: TGTGCCAGCGGGGGGAAGCGATCCTACGAGCAGTACTTC. Its protein product is CASGGKRSYEQYF.

This clonotype showed up just a few times. A junction end diverges from the germline sequence, so it may reflect a read error. The V call is TRBV7-3, the J call TRBJ2-2, with 7 bases matching TRBD1. The germline V gene has CDR1 SGHTA and CDR2 FQGTGA. This CDR3 is built from 16 residues. The chain's CDR3 is CTSSLNQGGENGELFF. CDR3 coding DNA: TGTACCAGCAGCTTAAACCAAGGGGGCGAGAACGGAGAGCTGTTTTTT.

About this clonotype: This may stem from a read error, because a much larger clone lies one nucleotide away. This sequence joins TRBV7-8 and TRBJ1-2; tentative D call: TRBD1 (6 bases). Trimming stripped 1 base from V and 3 bases from J, with 12 bases between. Per the germline V gene, CDR1 is SGHVS and CDR2 is FQNEAQ. This CDR3 contains 15 residues. The DNA of the CDR3 is TGTGCCAGCAGCTTAGTAGTGGGGGGCCACTATGGCTACACCTTC. The encoded protein is CASSLVVGGHYGYTF. The complete variable domain, with remaining parts taken from reference TRBV7-8 and TRBJ1-2, reads GAGVSQSPRYKVAKRGQDVALRCDPISGHVSLFWYQQALGQGPEFLTYFQNEAQLDKSGLPSDRFFAERPEGSVSTLKIQRTQQEDSAVYLCASSLVVGGHYGYTFGSGTRLTVV.

This chain links TRBV28 with TRBJ2-5; possible D gene TRBD2, 6 bases. CDR1 is MDHEN and CDR2 is SYDVKM in the germline V gene. This CDR3 contains 14 residues. V lost 0 bases and J lost 9, with 14 bases in between. CDR3 sequence: CASSLWAGMKAQYF. The CDR3 region has the DNA TGTGCCAGCAGTTTATGGGCGGGGATGAAGGCCCAGTACTTC. Together with reference TRBV28 and TRBJ2-5, the CDR3 gives the full variable domain: DVKVTQSSRYLVKRTGEKVFLECVQDMDHENMFWYRQDPGLGLRLIYFSYDVKMKEKGDIPEGYSVSREKKERFSLILESASTNQTSMYLCASSLWAGMKAQYFGPGTRLLVL.

The chain carries TRBV10-1 and TRBJ2-3; D ambiguous. The CDR3 is made up of 16 amino acids. The V end lost 6 bases, the J end lost 0 bases, and 16 bases lay between the germline ends. Germline V gene lookup returns CDR1 WNHNN and CDR2 SYGVQD (reference sequence). CDR3 DNA: TGCGCCAGCAGAGAAGGGAAGAGCTCTAGCACAGATACGCAGTATTTT. This encodes CASREGKSSSTDTQYF.

This chain connects TRBV29-1 to TRBJ2-1, with D maybe TRBD2 (5 bases). CDR1 and CDR2 (germline): SQVTM, ANQGSEA. The V end lost 7 bases, the J end lost 8 bases, and 12 bases lay between the germline ends. The CDR3 totals 11 residues. The CDR3 nucleotides read TGCAGCGGTTTGAGCGGCGATGAGCAGTTCTTC. Its protein is CSGLSGDEQFF.

About this clonotype: The conserved phenylalanine or tryptophan normally closing the CDR3 is absent here, so this likely arose from a read error. No DNA is shown, since the ends of the CDR3 on it are uncertain; the CDR3 is the one TCRdb lists. CDR3 sequence reads: CASSFAGPNTGEVFS. The chain joins TRBV11-2 to TRBJ2-2; the table's D call, TRBD1, has no DNA check behind it. The CDR3 comprises 15 residues, both ends counted. Germline lookup yields CDR1 SGHAT and CDR2 FQNNGV.